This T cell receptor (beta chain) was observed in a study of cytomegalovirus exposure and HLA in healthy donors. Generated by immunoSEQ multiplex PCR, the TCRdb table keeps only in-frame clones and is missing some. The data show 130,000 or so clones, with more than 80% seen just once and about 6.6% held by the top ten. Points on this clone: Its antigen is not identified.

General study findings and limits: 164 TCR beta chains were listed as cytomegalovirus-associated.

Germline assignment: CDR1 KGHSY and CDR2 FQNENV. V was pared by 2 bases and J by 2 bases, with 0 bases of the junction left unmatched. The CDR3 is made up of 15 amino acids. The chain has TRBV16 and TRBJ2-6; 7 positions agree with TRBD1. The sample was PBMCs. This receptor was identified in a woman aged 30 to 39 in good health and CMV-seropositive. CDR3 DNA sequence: TGTGCCAGCAGCCAACAGGGGGCTGGGGCCAACGTCCTGACTTTC. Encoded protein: CASSQQGAGANVLTF.